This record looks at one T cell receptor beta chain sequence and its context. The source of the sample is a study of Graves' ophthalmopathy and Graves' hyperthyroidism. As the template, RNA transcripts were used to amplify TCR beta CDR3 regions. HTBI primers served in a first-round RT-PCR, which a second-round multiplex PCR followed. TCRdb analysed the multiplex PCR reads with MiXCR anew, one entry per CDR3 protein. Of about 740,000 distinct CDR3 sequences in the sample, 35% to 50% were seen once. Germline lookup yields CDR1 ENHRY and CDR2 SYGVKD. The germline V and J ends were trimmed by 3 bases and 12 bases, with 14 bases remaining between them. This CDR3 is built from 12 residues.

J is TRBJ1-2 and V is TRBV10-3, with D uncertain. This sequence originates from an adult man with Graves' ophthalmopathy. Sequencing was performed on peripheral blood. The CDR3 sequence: CAISDPGRGHTF. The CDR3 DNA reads TGTGCCATCAGTGACCCAGGTAGAGGCCACACCTTC.